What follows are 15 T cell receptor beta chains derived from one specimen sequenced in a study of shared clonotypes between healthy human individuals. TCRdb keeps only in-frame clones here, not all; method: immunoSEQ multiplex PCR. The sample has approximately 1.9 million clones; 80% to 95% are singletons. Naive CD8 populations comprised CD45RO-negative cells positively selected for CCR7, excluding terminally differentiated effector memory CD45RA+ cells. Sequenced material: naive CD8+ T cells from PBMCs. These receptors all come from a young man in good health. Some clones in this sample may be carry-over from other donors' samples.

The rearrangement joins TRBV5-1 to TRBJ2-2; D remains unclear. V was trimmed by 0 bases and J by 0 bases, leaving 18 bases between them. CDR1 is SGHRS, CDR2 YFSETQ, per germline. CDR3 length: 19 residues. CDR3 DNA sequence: TGCGCCAGCAGCTTGGATTATCGGGCCCCTCTGACGAACACCGGGGAGCTGTTTTTT. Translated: CASSLDYRAPLTNTGELFF.

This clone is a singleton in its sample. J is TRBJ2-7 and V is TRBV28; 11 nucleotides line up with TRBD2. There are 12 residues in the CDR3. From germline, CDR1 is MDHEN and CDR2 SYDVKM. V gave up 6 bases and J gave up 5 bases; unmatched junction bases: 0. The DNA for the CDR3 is TGTGCCAGCAGGGGACTAGCGGACGAGCAGTACTTC. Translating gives CASRGLADEQYF.

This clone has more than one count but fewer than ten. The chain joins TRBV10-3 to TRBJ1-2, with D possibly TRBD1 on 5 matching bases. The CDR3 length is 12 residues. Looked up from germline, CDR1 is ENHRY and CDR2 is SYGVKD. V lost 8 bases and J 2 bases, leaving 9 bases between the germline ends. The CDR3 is CAIRRDNYGYTF. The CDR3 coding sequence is TGTGCCATCCGCAGGGACAACTATGGCTACACCTTC.

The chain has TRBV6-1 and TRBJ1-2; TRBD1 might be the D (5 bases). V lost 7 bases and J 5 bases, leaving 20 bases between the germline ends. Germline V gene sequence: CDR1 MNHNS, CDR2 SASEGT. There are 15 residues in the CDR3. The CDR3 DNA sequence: TGTGCCAGCAAGAAGGGGATGGGCAGCGCTTATGGCTACACCTTC. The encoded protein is CASKKGMGSAYGYTF.

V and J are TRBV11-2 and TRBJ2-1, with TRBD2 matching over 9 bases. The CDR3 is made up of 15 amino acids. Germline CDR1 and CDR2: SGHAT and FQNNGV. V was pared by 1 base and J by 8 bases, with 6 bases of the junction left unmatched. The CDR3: CASSLGGRALDEQFF. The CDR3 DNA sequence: TGTGCCAGCAGCTTAGGCGGGAGGGCGCTCGATGAGCAGTTCTTC.

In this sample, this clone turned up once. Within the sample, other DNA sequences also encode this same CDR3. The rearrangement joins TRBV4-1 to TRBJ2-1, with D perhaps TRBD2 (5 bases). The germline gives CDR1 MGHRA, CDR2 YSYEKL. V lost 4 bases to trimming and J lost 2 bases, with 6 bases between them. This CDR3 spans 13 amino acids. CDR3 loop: CASSPGAYNEQFF. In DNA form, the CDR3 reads TGCGCCAGCAGCCCCGGGGCCTACAATGAGCAGTTCTTC.

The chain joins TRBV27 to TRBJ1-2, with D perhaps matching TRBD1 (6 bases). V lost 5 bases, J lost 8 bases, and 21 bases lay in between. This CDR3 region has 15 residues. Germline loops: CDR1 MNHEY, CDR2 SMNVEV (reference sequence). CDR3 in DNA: TGTGCCAGCAGTGGGAAGACAGGTATTCCCTCAGGCTACACCTTC. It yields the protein CASSGKTGIPSGYTF.

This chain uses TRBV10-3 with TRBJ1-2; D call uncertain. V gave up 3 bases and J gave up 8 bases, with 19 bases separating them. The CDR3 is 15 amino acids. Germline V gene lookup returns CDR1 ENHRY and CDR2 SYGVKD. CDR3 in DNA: TGTGCCATCAGTGAACCCGGGAGTCGCCAGCGGGGCTACACCTTC. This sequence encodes CAISEPGSRQRGYTF.

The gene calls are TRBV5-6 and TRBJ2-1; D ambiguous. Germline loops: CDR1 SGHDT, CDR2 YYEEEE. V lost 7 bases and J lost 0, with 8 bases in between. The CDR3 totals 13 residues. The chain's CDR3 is CASPITSYNEQFF. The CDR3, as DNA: TGTGCCAGCCCAATTACCTCCTACAATGAGCAGTTCTTC.

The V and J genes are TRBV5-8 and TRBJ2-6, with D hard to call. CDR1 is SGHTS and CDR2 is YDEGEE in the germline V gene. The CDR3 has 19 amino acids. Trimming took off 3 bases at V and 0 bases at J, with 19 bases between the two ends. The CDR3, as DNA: TGTGCCAGCAGCTCGGCGTTGGGTCAGACCTACTCTGGGGCCAACGTCCTGACTTTC. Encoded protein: CASSSALGQTYSGANVLTF.

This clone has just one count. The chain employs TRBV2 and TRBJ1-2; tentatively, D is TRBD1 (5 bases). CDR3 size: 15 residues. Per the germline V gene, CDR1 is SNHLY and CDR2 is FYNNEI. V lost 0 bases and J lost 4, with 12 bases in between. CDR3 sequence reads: CASSEAVGTFYGYTF. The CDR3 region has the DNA TGTGCCAGCAGTGAAGCTGTCGGGACCTTCTATGGCTACACCTTC.

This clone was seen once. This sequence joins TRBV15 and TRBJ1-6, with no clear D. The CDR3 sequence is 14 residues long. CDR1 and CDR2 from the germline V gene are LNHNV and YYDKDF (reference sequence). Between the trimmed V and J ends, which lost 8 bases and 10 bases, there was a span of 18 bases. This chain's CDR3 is CATSEELRSSPLHF. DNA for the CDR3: TGTGCCACCTCCGAGGAGCTTAGGTCGTCACCCCTCCACTTT.

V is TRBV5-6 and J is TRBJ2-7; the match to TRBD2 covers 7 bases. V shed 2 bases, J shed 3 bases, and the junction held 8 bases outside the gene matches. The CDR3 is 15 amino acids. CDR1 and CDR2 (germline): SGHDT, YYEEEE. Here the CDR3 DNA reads TGTGCCAGCAGCTTCGAGGGACTATGGGACTACGAGCAGTACTTC. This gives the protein CASSFEGLWDYEQYF.

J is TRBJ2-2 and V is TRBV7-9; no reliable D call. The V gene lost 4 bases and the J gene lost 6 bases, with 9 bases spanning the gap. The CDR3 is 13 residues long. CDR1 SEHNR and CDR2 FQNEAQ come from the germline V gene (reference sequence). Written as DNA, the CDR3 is TGTGCCAGCAGCTCTAAAAGGTCCGGGGAGCTGTTTTTT. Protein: CASSSKRSGELFF.

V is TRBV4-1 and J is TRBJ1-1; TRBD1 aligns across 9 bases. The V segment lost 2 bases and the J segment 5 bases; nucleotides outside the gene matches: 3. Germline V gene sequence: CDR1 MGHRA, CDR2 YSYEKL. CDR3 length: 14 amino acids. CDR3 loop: CASSQPGQGTEAFF. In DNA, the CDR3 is TGCGCCAGCAGCCAACCAGGACAGGGGACTGAAGCTTTCTTT.